What follows are 13 T cell receptor beta chains derived from one specimen sequenced in a study of cytomegalovirus exposure and HLA in healthy donors (dated by TCRdb to about 2017). The library came from the immunoSEQ multiplex PCR assay. A mixture of 60 forward primers for TCR Vbeta segments and 13 reverse primers for TCR Jbeta segments was used in the multiplex PCR. Here the immuneACCESS table is served through TCRdb, limited to in-frame sequences with V and J called. Missing clones are a known gap in these copies; in checked studies unresolved V genes cover under half, and the rest lacks a known reason. The sample table records under 120,000 clones; 65% to 80% of these occur just once. 3.1% of the sample comes from the top ten. Sequencing used PBMCs. The receptors stem from a woman aged 40 to 50 in good health and CMV-seronegative.

The chain couples TRBV27 to TRBJ2-7; D may be TRBD1 (5 bases). The CDR3 runs 12 residues. Trimming cost V 5 bases and J 6 bases, with 11 bases left between them. The V gene's germline CDR1 is MNHEY and CDR2 SMNVEV (reference sequence). The CDR3 region has the DNA TGTGCCAGCAGTGAGGACACAGGCGAGCAGTACTTC. Translating gives CASSEDTGEQYF.

The chain recombines TRBV6-6 with TRBJ1-1; D is ambiguous. This CDR3 has 13 residues. CDR1 is MNHNY and CDR2 is SVGAGI in the germline V gene (reference sequence). The V and J ends lost 5 bases and 3 bases respectively, with 10 bases between them. This CDR3 reads CASSPGLDTEAFF. The DNA of the CDR3 is TGTGCCAGCAGTCCAGGACTGGACACTGAAGCTTTCTTT.

The rearrangement uses TRBV14 and TRBJ2-3; 8 nucleotides agree with TRBD2. Per germline, CDR1 SGHDN and CDR2 FVKESK. This CDR3 contains 17 residues. V dropped 4 bases and J dropped 0; count of bases not matched to a gene: 9. CDR3 in DNA: TGTGCCAGCAGCCGAGGCTTGATAGCGGGGAGCACAGATACGCAGTATTTT. It encodes CASSRGLIAGSTDTQYF.

CDR3 amino acids: CASSPGTRSGTQYF. CDR3 in DNA: TGCGCCAGCAGCCCAGGGACTAGAAGTGGGACCCAGTACTTC. The rearrangement uses TRBV5-1 and TRBJ2-5; 8 bases align to TRBD2. CDR3 length: 14 amino acids. From germline, CDR1 is SGHRS and CDR2 YFSETQ. The trim removed 4 bases at V and 7 bases at J, leaving 9 bases unmatched.

The CDR3 nucleotides are TGTGCCAGTAGGACTAGTCCTGGGAATGAGCAGTTCTTC. Translated: CASRTSPGNEQFF. The chain couples TRBV19 to TRBJ2-1, with D tentatively TRBD2 (6 bases). Trimming took 6 bases from V and 7 from J, leaving 13 bases between them. The germline V gene encodes CDR1 LNHDA and CDR2 SQIVND (reference sequence). CDR3 size: 13 residues. Full variable domain (rest looked up from reference TRBV19 and TRBJ2-1): DGGITQSPKYLFRKEGQNVTLSCEQNLNHDAMYWYRQDPGQGLRLIYYSQIVNDFQKGDIAEGYSVSREKKESFPLTVTSAQKNPTAFYLCASRTSPGNEQFFGPGTRLTVL.

This rearrangement joins TRBV9 to TRBJ2-7, with 12 bases identical to TRBD2. With 5 bases clipped from V and 4 bases from J, the junction kept 4 bases outside the gene matches. CDR1 is SGDLS, CDR2 YYNGEE, per germline. This CDR3 comprises 14 residues. The CDR3: CASSPGLAGYEQYF. The CDR3 DNA reads as TGTGCCAGCAGTCCGGGACTAGCGGGTTACGAGCAGTACTTC.

J is TRBJ2-1 and V is TRBV21-1; whether TRBD2, the table's D call, matches the DNA was not checked. TRBV21-1 is given as a pseudogene. The CDR3 length is 18 residues. The CDR3 sequence is CASSPGLATRFSYNEQFF. In DNA, the CDR3 is TGTGCCAGCAGCCCGGGACTAGCGACGCGTTTCTCCTACAATGAGCAGTTCTTC.

V usage is TRBV15 and J usage is TRBJ2-2, with D tentatively TRBD2 (5 bases). Germline V gene data show CDR1 as LNHNV and CDR2 as YYDKDF (reference sequence). The CDR3 length is 12 residues. V was clipped by 1 base and J by 9 bases, with 6 bases between them. The CDR3 DNA is TGTGCCACCAGCAGAGGGGAGCGGGAGCTGTTTTTT. This encodes CATSRGERELFF.

This clone appeared a few times. This chain connects TRBV15 to TRBJ1-2; TRBD1 agrees at 7 bases. This CDR3 comprises 13 residues. Germline values: CDR1 LNHNV, CDR2 YYDKDF (reference sequence). The V gene end was trimmed by 3 bases and the J gene end by 4 bases; junction bases not matched to a gene: 2. CDR3 loop: CATSSGDSYGYTF. The CDR3, as DNA: TGTGCCACCAGCAGTGGGGACAGCTATGGCTACACCTTC.

The rearrangement uses TRBV18 and TRBJ2-7, with D perhaps TRBD1 (5 bases). Trimming took off 0 bases at V and 0 bases at J, with 6 bases between the two ends. Looked up from germline, CDR1 is KGHSH and CDR2 is LQKENI. The CDR3 runs to 14 residues. CDR3 in amino acids: CASSPPDNSYEQYF. The CDR3, as DNA: TGTGCCAGCTCACCACCGGACAACTCCTACGAGCAGTACTTC.

CDR3 loop: CASSANRDRRTSGYNEQFF. CDR3 nucleotides: TGTGCCAGCAGCGCCAACCGGGACAGAAGGACTAGCGGGTACAATGAGCAGTTCTTC. J is TRBJ2-1 and V is TRBV9; 11 bases fit TRBD2. This CDR3 contains 19 residues. In germline, CDR1 is SGDLS, CDR2 YYNGEE. Trimming cost V 3 bases and J 4 bases; bases outside gene matches: 15.

The chain uses TRBV2 and TRBJ2-7, with 10 bases that match TRBD1. The CDR3 is 12 amino acids. J lost 11 bases, V lost 5 bases, and 6 bases had no gene match. The V gene's germline CDR1 is SNHLY and CDR2 FYNNEI. The DNA of the CDR3 is TGTGCCAGCAGTCGTCCCGGGACAGGGGAGTACTTC. Its protein is CASSRPGTGEYF.

Here the CDR3 reads CASSQGEDSSVDGYTF. Here the CDR3 DNA reads TGCGCCAGCAGCCAAGGTGAGGACAGTTCAGTGGATGGCTACACCTTC. V and J are TRBV4-3 and TRBJ1-2; D might be TRBD1 (6 bases). Germline V gives CDR1 LGHNA, CDR2 YSLEER. Deletions cut 1 base from V and 6 bases from J, with 18 bases between. The CDR3 totals 16 residues.